Presented here are 11 T cell receptor beta chains from one specimen sequenced in a study of shared clonotypes between healthy human individuals. Assay used: immunoSEQ multiplex PCR; TCRdb lists only in-frame clones, some missing. The table has more than 450,000 clones, about four fifths seen once. The source material was PBMCs. The receptors come from a woman in her forties in good health. Some clones in this sample may be carry-over from other donors' samples.

A word on this clone: This could be a read error, since a much larger clone is one nucleotide away. The J gene is TRBJ1-4, the V gene TRBV4-1; 8 nucleotides agree with TRBD1. The length of the CDR3 is 16 residues. Germline-derived CDR1 and CDR2 are MGHRA and YSYEKL. As DNA, the CDR3 is TGCGCCAGCAGCCCGACAGGGGTTCGGACTAATGGAAAACTGTTTTTT. This codes for CASSPTGVRTNGKLFF.

This clone was seen only once. The chain employs TRBV5-5 and TRBJ1-1, with D possibly matching TRBD1 (6 bases). CDR1 and CDR2 from the germline V gene are SGHKS and YYEKEE (reference sequence). The CDR3 runs 16 residues. V gave up 1 base and J gave up 8 bases, with 21 bases separating them. The CDR3 DNA follows: TGTGCCAGCAGCTTGTACGGGGGCGGCGTGGATTTCGAAGCTTTCTTT. Translated: CASSLYGGGVDFEAFF.

This clone has a handful of counts. The CDR3 coding sequence is TGCGCCAGCAGGAAAGGGGCAGGGGGAGCGGGAGAGACCCAGTACTTC. Its protein is CASRKGAGGAGETQYF. The chain uses TRBV5-1 and TRBJ2-5; D possibly corresponds to TRBD1 (7 bases). V was cut by 5 bases and J by 4 bases, with 21 bases left in between. Germline CDR1 is SGHRS and CDR2 is YFSETQ. The CDR3 covers 16 residues. The variable domain in full, with the rest retrieved from reference TRBV5-1 and TRBJ2-5, is KAGVTQTPRYLIKTRGQQVTLSCSPISGHRSVSWYQQTPGQGLQFLFEYFSETQRNKGNFPGRFSGRQFSNSRSEMNVSTLELGDSALYLCASRKGAGGAGETQYFGPGTRLLVL.

The chain couples TRBV7-2 to TRBJ2-1; 11 bases line up with TRBD2. There are 16 residues in the CDR3. The J segment lost 0 bases and the V segment lost 2 bases, leaving 0 bases of the junction unmatched. Germline assignment: CDR1 SGHTA and CDR2 FQGNSA. The CDR3 here is CASSLTSGGSYNEQFF. In DNA form, the CDR3 reads TGTGCCAGCAGCTTAACTAGCGGGGGCTCCTACAATGAGCAGTTCTTC.

V usage is TRBV28 and J usage is TRBJ1-1, with 10 bases aligning to TRBD1. There are 15 residues in the CDR3. In germline, CDR1 is MDHEN, CDR2 SYDVKM. V dropped 6 bases and J dropped 1; count of bases not matched to a gene: 5. CDR3 DNA: TGTGCCAGCAGAATGACAGGGGGCCGGAACACTGAAGCTTTCTTT. Translation: CASRMTGGRNTEAFF.

A note on this clone: At the DNA level, this CDR3 is encoded by other sequences in the same sample as well. The genes are TRBV5-1 and TRBJ1-1; TRBD1 agrees at 7 bases. Losses at the gene ends were 0 bases for V and 1 base for J; bases not matched to a gene: 0. This CDR3 contains 14 residues. In germline, CDR1 is SGHRS, CDR2 YFSETQ. The CDR3 reads CASSLAGGNTEAFF. The CDR3 region has the DNA TGCGCCAGCAGCTTGGCAGGGGGGAACACTGAAGCTTTCTTT.

The table lists this clone with a few counts. Compared with germline, one end of the junction differs, possibly owing to a read error. The chain couples TRBV2 to TRBJ1-1; D not certain. This CDR3 has 11 residues. In germline, CDR1 is SNHLY, CDR2 FYNNEI. In nucleotides, the CDR3 is TGTGCCAGCAGGGAAGGGTCGGTAGCTTTCTTT. Translated, it gives CASREGSVAFF.

On this clone itself: Being one base from a much bigger clone, this may be a read error. The chain combines TRBV6-5 with TRBJ2-3; D gene ambiguous. V was trimmed by 5 bases and J by 0 bases, leaving 9 bases between them. Germline CDR1 reads MNHEY; CDR2 reads SVGAGI. This CDR3 is 14 amino acids long. The CDR3 sequence: CASSVSRSTDTQYF. The CDR3 DNA reads TGTGCCAGCAGTGTTAGCAGGAGCACAGATACGCAGTATTTT.

The chain couples TRBV11-2 to TRBJ2-1, with TRBD1 matching over 7 bases. Germline V gives CDR1 SGHAT, CDR2 FQNNGV. This CDR3 is 15 amino acids long. V shed 3 bases and J 6 bases; nucleotides not matched to a gene: 8. CDR3 DNA: TGTGCCAGCAGCTTTGACAGGGATGTATCCAATGAGCAGTTCTTC. It translates to CASSFDRDVSNEQFF.

This clone was counted a single time. V gene TRBV2 combines with J gene TRBJ1-5; D might be TRBD1 (6 bases). This CDR3 has 14 amino acids. Germline CDR1 SNHLY, CDR2 FYNNEI. The V gene lost 1 base and the J gene lost 6 bases, with 10 bases spanning the gap. The DNA of the CDR3 is TGTGCCAGCAGTGAAGAAGGGGGGGTTCAGCCCCAGCATTTT. It specifies CASSEEGGVQPQHF.

In the case of this clone: At one of its ends the junction is not consistent with the germline gene, which may arise from a read error. V usage is TRBV10-3 and J usage is TRBJ1-1; D not resolved. The CDR3 has 10 amino acids. Looked up from germline, CDR1 is ENHRY and CDR2 is SYGVKD. The CDR3 protein is CPFMNTEAFF. The DNA for the CDR3 is TGCCCCTTTATGAACACTGAAGCTTTCTTT.